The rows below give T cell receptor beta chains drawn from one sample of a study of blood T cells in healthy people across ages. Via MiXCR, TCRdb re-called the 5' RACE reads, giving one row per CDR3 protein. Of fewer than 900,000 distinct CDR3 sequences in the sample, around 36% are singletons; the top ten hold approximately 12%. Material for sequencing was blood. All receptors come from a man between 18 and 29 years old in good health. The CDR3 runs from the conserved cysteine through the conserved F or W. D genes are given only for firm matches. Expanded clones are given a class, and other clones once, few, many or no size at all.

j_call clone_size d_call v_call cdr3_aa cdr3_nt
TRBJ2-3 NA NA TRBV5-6 CASSRTDLSQYF TGTGCCAGCAGCAGGACGGATCTATCGCAGTATTTT
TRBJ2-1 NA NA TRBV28 CASSWGKNEQFF TGTGCCAGCAGTTGGGGTAAAAATGAGCAGTTCTTC
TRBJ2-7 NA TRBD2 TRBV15 CATSRPGLAYEQYF TGTGCCACCAGCAGACCGGGACTAGCCTACGAGCAGTACTTC
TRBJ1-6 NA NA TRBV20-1 CSARDRLLSSYNSPLHF TGCAGTGCTAGAGATCGTTTGCTTAGCTCCTATAATTCACCCCTCCACTTT
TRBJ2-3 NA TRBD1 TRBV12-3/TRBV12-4 CASSFYGQGTIMRGTQYF TGTGCCAGCAGTTTTTACGGACAGGGTACGATCATGCGAGGTACGCAGTATTTT
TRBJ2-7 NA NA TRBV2 CASRHRDTPLGEQYF TGTGCCAGCAGACACCGGGACACCCCTCTAGGGGAGCAGTACTTC
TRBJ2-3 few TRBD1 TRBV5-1 CASSGGQGFADTQYF TGCGCCAGCAGCGGGGGACAGGGGTTCGCAGATACGCAGTATTTT
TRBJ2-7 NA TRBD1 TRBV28 CASSSRDSRIYEQYF TGTGCCAGCAGTTCTCGGGACAGTAGGATCTACGAGCAGTACTTC
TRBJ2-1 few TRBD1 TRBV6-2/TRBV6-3 CASTQTGARGQFF TGTGCCAGCACCCAGACAGGGGCTCGCGGGCAGTTCTTC
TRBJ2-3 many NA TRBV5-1 CASSLGQSTDTQYF TGCGCCAGCAGCTTGGGACAGAGCACAGATACGCAGTATTTT
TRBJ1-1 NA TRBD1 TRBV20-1 CSVPGQGNTEAFF TGCAGTGTACCGGGACAGGGGAACACTGAAGCTTTCTTT
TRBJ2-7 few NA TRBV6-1 CASSDGQTYEQYF TGTGCCAGCAGTGATGGGCAGACCTACGAGCAGTACTTC
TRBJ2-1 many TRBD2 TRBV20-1 CSARTSGGASYNEQFF TGCAGTGCAAGGACTAGCGGGGGGGCTTCTTACAATGAGCAGTTCTTC
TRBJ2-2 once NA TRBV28 CASSRRGTGELFF TGTGCCAGCAGCCGTAGGGGGACCGGGGAGCTGTTTTTT
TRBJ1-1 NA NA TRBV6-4 CASRSQGEGDTEAFF TGTGCCAGCAGATCACAGGGCGAGGGGGACACTGAAGCTTTCTTT
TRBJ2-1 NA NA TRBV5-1 CASSVGRAGPSEQFF TGCGCCAGCAGCGTGGGACGCGCTGGTCCGTCTGAGCAGTTCTTC
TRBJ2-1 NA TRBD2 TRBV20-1 CSAERSGGAYNEQFF TGCAGTGCAGAACGTAGCGGGGGGGCCTACAATGAGCAGTTCTTC
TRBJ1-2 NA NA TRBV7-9 CASSLADPRGGYTF TGTGCCAGCAGCTTAGCGGACCCCAGAGGGGGCTACACCTTC
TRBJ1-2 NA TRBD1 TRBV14 CASSQGSGQGPANYDYTF TGTGCCAGCAGCCAAGGGTCCGGACAGGGACCAGCTAACTATGACTACACCTTC
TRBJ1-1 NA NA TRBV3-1 CASSHRSQARRAVAFF TGTGCCAGCAGCCACCGATCACAGGCCCGGAGGGCAGTAGCTTTCTTT
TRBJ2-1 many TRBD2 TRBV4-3 CASSQERGGYNEQFF TGCGCCAGCAGCCAAGAGCGGGGGGGCTACAATGAGCAGTTCTTC
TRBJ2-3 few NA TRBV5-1 CASSSRSGSSTDTQYF TGCGCCAGCAGCTCGCGGTCCGGTTCTAGCACAGATACGCAGTATTTT